One T cell receptor beta chain is described in this entry. Its cognate antigen is unknown. Germline V lookup: CDR1 MNHEY, CDR2 SVGAGI. The CDR3 contains 15 residues. The V and J ends lost 4 bases and 10 bases, in that order; junction bases with no gene match: 9. This sample is part of a study of T cell responses to AZD1222 COVID-19 vaccine. Overall study results and limits: Clonal diversity was possibly underestimated, and white British individuals and females predominated among donors. Recipients of AZD1222 seropositive at baseline numbered only 5 to 7. Rises in breadth and depth of Spike-specific TCRs came after two AZD1222 doses. CD4 TCRs covered the whole spike, strongest at regions 160-218 and 743-854.

Data came from immunoSEQ multiplex PCR; TCRdb stores just in-frame clones and leaves some out. The sample comprises around 100,000 clones, roughly 86% of which are singletons, and 3.3% rests with the top ten. The sample here was peripheral blood, taken 28 days after the second dose of the MenACWY control vaccine. The J gene is TRBJ1-4, the V gene TRBV6-5; TRBD1 aligns across 10 bases. The receptor was derived from an adult who received the MenACWY meningococcal vaccine as a control. The CDR3 DNA is TGTGCCAGCAGTTTCGCCGGGACAGGGGCGGGAAAACTGTTTTTT. This codes for CASSFAGTGAGKLFF.